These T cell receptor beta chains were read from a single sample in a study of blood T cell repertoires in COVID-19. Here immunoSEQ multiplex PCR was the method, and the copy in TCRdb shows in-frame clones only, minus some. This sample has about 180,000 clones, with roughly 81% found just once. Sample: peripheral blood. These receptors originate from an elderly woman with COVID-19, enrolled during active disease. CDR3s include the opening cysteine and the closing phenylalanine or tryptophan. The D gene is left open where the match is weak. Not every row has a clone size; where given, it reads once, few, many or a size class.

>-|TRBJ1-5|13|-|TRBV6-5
TGTGCCAGCAGAAGACAGGAAAATCAGCCCCAGCATTTT
CASRRQENQPQHF
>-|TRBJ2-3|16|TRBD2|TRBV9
TGTGCCAGCAGCCAGCGGGGGGGGTGGATCGCAGATACGCAGTATTTT
CASSQRGGWIADTQYF
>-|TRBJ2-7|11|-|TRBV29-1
TGCAGCGTTGAGGGAGTATACGAGCAGTACTTC
CSVEGVYEQYF
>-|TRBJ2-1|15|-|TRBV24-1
TGTGCCACCAGTGTCTGGGCAGCCGGGGGCAATGAGCAGTTCTTC
CATSVWAAGGNEQFF
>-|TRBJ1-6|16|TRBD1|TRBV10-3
TGTGCCATCAGTGAGTCGGACAGGCACTCTTATTCACCCCTCCACTTT
CAISESDRHSYSPLHF
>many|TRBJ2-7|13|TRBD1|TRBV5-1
TGCGCCAGCAGCCGACGACAGGGTGACGAGCAGTACTTC
CASSRRQGDEQYF
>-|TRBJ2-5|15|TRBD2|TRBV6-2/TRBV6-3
TGTGCCAGCAGTTACCAAGCGGGGGGAGGAAAGACCCAGTACTTC
CASSYQAGGGKTQYF
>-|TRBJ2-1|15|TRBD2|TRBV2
TGTGCCAGCAGCGTCGCGGGAGGGCCGGGAAATGAGCAGTTCTTC
CASSVAGGPGNEQFF
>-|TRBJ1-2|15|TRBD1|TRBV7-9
TGTGCCAGCAGCTTAGATCACACAGGGGCCTATGGCTACACCTTC
CASSLDHTGAYGYTF
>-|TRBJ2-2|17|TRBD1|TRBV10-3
TGTGCCATCAGTGAGCCTGGACAGGGGGCGACGACCGGGGAGCTGTTTTTT
CAISEPGQGATTGELFF
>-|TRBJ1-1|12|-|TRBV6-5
TGTGCCAGCAGTTCACGCGAGCTTCCAGCTTTCTTT
CASSSRELPAFF
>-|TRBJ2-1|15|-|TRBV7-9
TGTGCCAGCAGCATTAAAGGGAGCTCCTACAATGAGCAGTTCTTC
CASSIKGSSYNEQFF
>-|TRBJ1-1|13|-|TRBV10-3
TGTGCCATCAGTGGGACAGTGAACACTGAAGCTTTCTTT
CAISGTVNTEAFF
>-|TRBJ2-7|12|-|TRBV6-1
TGTGCCAGCAGTGATTCAGGGTACGAGCAGTACTTC
CASSDSGYEQYF
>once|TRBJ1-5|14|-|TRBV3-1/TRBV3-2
TGTGCCAGCAGCCAAGATCTGGCCCATCAGCCCCAGCATTTT
CASSQDLAHQPQHF
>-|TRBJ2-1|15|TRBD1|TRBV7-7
TGTGCTAGCAGCTCAGACAGGGGGCTCTACAATGAGCAGTTCTTC
CASSSDRGLYNEQFF
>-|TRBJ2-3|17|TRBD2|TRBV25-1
TGTGCCAGCAGGTCTTCGGGACTAGCGGGGCCCACAGATACGCAGTATTTT
CASRSSGLAGPTDTQYF
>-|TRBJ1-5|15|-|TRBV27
TGTGCCAGCAGCCTTGGGACAACAGGCAATCAGCCCCAGCATTTT
CASSLGTTGNQPQHF
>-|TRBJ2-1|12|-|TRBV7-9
TGTGCCAGCAGCAGAGTACCCAATGAGCAGTTCTTC
CASSRVPNEQFF
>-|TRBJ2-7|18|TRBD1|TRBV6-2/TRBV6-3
TGTGCCAGCAGTTACTCCCGGGGACAGGTAAAAAGTTCCTACGAGCAGTACTTC
CASSYSRGQVKSSYEQYF
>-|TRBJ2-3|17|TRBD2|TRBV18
TGTGCCAGCTCACCATTCCGAGAGCGGGAATCCCCAGATACGCAGTATTTT
CASSPFRERESPDTQYF
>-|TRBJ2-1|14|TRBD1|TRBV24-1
TGTGCCACCAGTGACTTGACAGGGGGCAATGAGCAGTTCTTC
CATSDLTGGNEQFF